These 25 T cell receptor beta chains share one sample of origin, sequenced in a study of blood T cell repertoires in COVID-19. Profiling relied on immunoSEQ multiplex PCR, and the TCRdb table lists in-frame clones only, not all of them. The sample has around 71,000 clones; about 80% are singletons. The sample consisted of peripheral blood. The receptors stem from a man aged 70-80 years with acute or convalescent COVID-19.

This rearrangement joins TRBV10-2 to TRBJ2-1; 8 bases are shared with TRBD2. The CDR3 totals 16 residues. Germline V CDR1 and CDR2: WSHSY, SAAADI. Unmatched junction bases numbered 7, after V lost 2 bases and J lost 4 bases. The CDR3 coding sequence is TGCGCCAGCAGTGAGATGTTTTTAGCGGGGTACAATGAGCAGTTCTTC. It encodes CASSEMFLAGYNEQFF.

This chain links TRBV10-2 with TRBJ2-1; D may be TRBD1 (5 bases). The germline V gene has CDR1 WSHSY and CDR2 SAAADI. This CDR3 is 14 amino acids long. The V end lost 8 bases, the J end lost 0 bases, and 11 bases lay between the germline ends. The CDR3 region is CASYPGSSYNEQFF. The CDR3 coding sequence is TGCGCCAGCTACCCAGGGTCCTCCTACAATGAGCAGTTCTTC.

The chain couples TRBV11-2 to TRBJ1-2; TRBD1 agrees at 7 bases. V lost 5 bases and J lost 4; bases outside the gene matches: 4. This CDR3 has 13 residues. Germline loops: CDR1 SGHAT, CDR2 FQNNGV. The CDR3 coding sequence is TGTGCCAGCAGCAAACAGGGGTCCTATGGCTACACCTTC. This gives the protein CASSKQGSYGYTF.

This rearrangement joins TRBV5-1 to TRBJ2-2; D unclear. CDR1 is SGHRS, CDR2 YFSETQ, per germline. V lost 0 bases and J 4 bases, leaving 10 bases between the germline ends. The CDR3 sequence is 15 residues long. The CDR3: CASSLEWAGTGELFF. In nucleotides, the CDR3 is TGCGCCAGCAGCTTGGAATGGGCCGGCACCGGGGAGCTGTTTTTT. Combining the CDR3 with reference TRBV5-1 and TRBJ2-2 gives the whole variable domain KAGVTQTPRYLIKTRGQQVTLSCSPISGHRSVSWYQQTPGQGLQFLFEYFSETQRNKGNFPGRFSGRQFSNSRSEMNVSTLELGDSALYLCASSLEWAGTGELFFGEGSRLTVL.

CDR3 DNA sequence: TGTGCCAGCACCTCTGCGGGAGGCTACGAGCAGTACTTC. This sequence encodes CASTSAGGYEQYF. The gene calls are TRBV2 and TRBJ2-7; 8 bases map to TRBD2. The CDR3 contains 13 residues. CDR1 and CDR2 (germline): SNHLY, FYNNEI. The ends lost 7 bases at V and 3 bases at J; junction bases unmatched: 5.

The rearrangement joins TRBV30 to TRBJ2-7, with a possible D match to TRBD2 (6 bases). V dropped 0 bases and J dropped 1 base, with 10 bases sitting between them. This CDR3 has 14 residues. CDR1 is GTSNPN, CDR2 SVGIG, per germline (reference sequence). The CDR3 loop reads CAWSVRTISYEQYF. In DNA, the CDR3 is TGTGCCTGGAGTGTGCGGACTATTTCCTACGAGCAGTACTTC.

The chain joins TRBV2 to TRBJ2-7, with 8 bases fitting TRBD1. Germline CDR1 and CDR2: SNHLY and FYNNEI. V lost 5 bases, J lost 9 bases, and 9 bases stayed unmatched. There are 13 residues in the CDR3. The CDR3 nucleotides are TGTGCCAGCAGTCTTTCCAGGGGGCAGGGGCAGTACTTC. Its protein is CASSLSRGQGQYF. Full variable domain (rest looked up from reference TRBV2 and TRBJ2-7): EPEVTQTPSHQVTQMGQEVILRCVPISNHLYFYWYRQILGQKVEFLVSFYNNEISEKSEIFDDQFSVERPDGSNFTLKIRSTKLEDSAMYFCASSLSRGQGQYFGPGTRLTVT.

V usage is TRBV27 and J usage is TRBJ1-5, with 9 bases identical to TRBD1. The CDR3 has 15 residues. Germline CDR1 is MNHEY and CDR2 is SMNVEV (reference sequence). J was trimmed by 5 bases and V by 2 bases; bases with no gene match: 4. The CDR3 protein is CASSLAGTGYQPQHF. Written as DNA, the CDR3 is TGTGCCAGCAGTTTAGCCGGGACAGGGTATCAGCCCCAGCATTTT.

This clone was found a few times. CDR3 sequence: CASSLTSGSYEQYF. The CDR3 DNA reads as TGTGCCAGCAGTTTAACTAGCGGGTCCTACGAGCAGTACTTC. V gene TRBV6-5 combines with J gene TRBJ2-7, with 9 positions matching TRBD2. The CDR3 covers 14 residues. V was pared by 4 bases and J by 1 base, with 2 bases of the junction left unmatched. CDR1 is MNHEY and CDR2 is SVGAGI in the germline V gene.

The table lists this clone with a count of one. This sequence joins TRBV18 and TRBJ1-1; 9 nucleotides match TRBD1. The junction had 6 bases not matched to a gene; V was cut back by 2 bases and J by 2 bases. The CDR3 extends over 16 amino acids. Germline CDR1 KGHSH, CDR2 LQKENI. CDR3: CASSPIQTGGNTEAFF. As DNA, the CDR3 is TGTGCCAGCTCACCAATACAAACAGGGGGCAACACTGAAGCTTTCTTT.

The chain recombines TRBV6-5 with TRBJ2-7, with TRBD1 matching 10 bases. V lost 6 bases and J lost 2; bases outside the gene matches: 4. Looked up from germline, CDR1 is MNHEY and CDR2 is SVGAGI. This CDR3 region has 14 residues. The CDR3 loop reads CASSRQGATYEQYF. CDR3 in DNA: TGTGCCAGCAGCCGACAGGGGGCGACCTACGAGCAGTACTTC.

This clone was found once. CDR3 protein: CASNTRQGGNEAFF. CDR3 DNA sequence: TGTGCCAGTAATACAAGACAGGGTGGGAATGAAGCTTTCTTT. This chain connects TRBV19 to TRBJ1-1; TRBD1 matches 7 bases. The V and J ends lost 7 bases and 7 bases, in that order; junction bases with no gene match: 12. The germline V gene encodes CDR1 LNHDA and CDR2 SQIVND (reference sequence). The CDR3 has 14 amino acids.

The V gene is TRBV28, the J gene TRBJ2-1; 12 nucleotides match TRBD2. CDR1 and CDR2 from the germline V gene are MDHEN and SYDVKM. The length of the CDR3 is 17 residues. The V and J ends lost 4 bases and 0 bases, in that order; junction bases with no gene match: 4. The CDR3 spells CASSSGLAGGSYNEQFF. The CDR3 nucleotides read TGTGCCAGCAGTTCGGGACTAGCGGGTGGCTCCTACAATGAGCAGTTCTTC.

The rearrangement links TRBV27 to TRBJ1-2; possibly TRBD1 for D (6 bases). CDR3 length equals 13 residues. Germline V lookup: CDR1 MNHEY, CDR2 SMNVEV (reference sequence). V lost 0 bases and J lost 7, with 9 bases in between. The CDR3: CASSLSQGPGYTF. The DNA for the CDR3 is TGTGCCAGCAGTTTATCCCAGGGGCCTGGCTACACCTTC.

The chain combines TRBV4-2 with TRBJ2-1; TRBD2 aligns across 12 bases. The germline V gene has CDR1 LGHNA and CDR2 YNFKEQ. V dropped 0 bases and J dropped 2; count of bases not matched to a gene: 14. The CDR3 is 21 residues long. The CDR3 DNA reads as TGTGCCAGCAGCCAAGACACCCCCCGCCAACTAGCGGGAGGAGCCTACAATGAGCAGTTCTTC. Protein product: CASSQDTPRQLAGGAYNEQFF.

The V and J genes are TRBV6-5 and TRBJ2-7; TRBD2 might be the D (7 bases). The CDR3 is 13 residues long. Germline lookup yields CDR1 MNHEY and CDR2 SVGAGI. Deletions cut 4 bases from V and 3 bases from J, with 10 bases between. This CDR3 is CASSWGGHYEQYF. The DNA of the CDR3 is TGTGCCAGCAGTTGGGGGGGCCACTACGAGCAGTACTTC.

The V gene is TRBV9, the J gene TRBJ2-3, with 7 bases that match TRBD2. The J segment lost 2 bases and the V segment lost 6 bases, leaving 3 bases of the junction unmatched. This CDR3 has 13 amino acids. Germline CDR1 and CDR2: SGDLS and YYNGEE. This CDR3 reads CASTSGYTDTQYF. The CDR3 DNA sequence: TGTGCCAGCACTAGCGGTTACACAGATACGCAGTATTTT. The full variable domain, rest sourced from reference TRBV9 and TRBJ2-3, is DSGVTQTPKHLITATGQRVTLRCSPRSGDLSVYWYQQSLDQGLQFLIQYYNGEERAKGNILERFSAQQFPDLHSELNLSSLELGDSALYFCASTSGYTDTQYFGPGTRLTVL.

This clone was seen only once. The rearrangement links TRBV28 to TRBJ1-2; TRBD1 might be the D (6 bases). The CDR3 has 14 residues. The V end was cut by 8 bases, the J end by 4 bases, with 17 bases between. CDR1 is MDHEN and CDR2 is SYDVKM in the germline V gene. The CDR3 protein is CASLKQGSGYGYTF. The CDR3 DNA reads as TGTGCCAGCTTAAAACAGGGCTCCGGCTATGGCTACACCTTC.

This rearrangement joins TRBV19 to TRBJ1-1; D not resolved. Germline-derived CDR1 and CDR2 are LNHDA and SQIVND (reference sequence). V was cut by 5 bases and J by 3 bases, with 13 bases left in between. The CDR3 loop spans 14 amino acids. The CDR3 DNA follows: TGTGCCAGTAGTCGCCCGGTCGGAGACACTGAAGCTTTCTTT. Its translation is CASSRPVGDTEAFF. Full variable domain (missing parts from reference TRBV19 and TRBJ1-1): DGGITQSPKYLFRKEGQNVTLSCEQNLNHDAMYWYRQDPGQGLRLIYYSQIVNDFQKGDIAEGYSVSREKKESFPLTVTSAQKNPTAFYLCASSRPVGDTEAFFGQGTRLTVV.

The rearrangement joins TRBV18 to TRBJ1-1; D is unclear. The V gene's germline CDR1 is KGHSH and CDR2 LQKENI. V lost 6 bases and J 1 base, leaving 12 bases between the germline ends. The CDR3 covers 14 residues. The CDR3 is CASSPGGPNTEAFF. The CDR3 DNA sequence: TGTGCCAGCTCCCCGGGAGGGCCGAACACTGAAGCTTTCTTT.

The chain recombines TRBV15 with TRBJ1-2, with D unclear. The CDR3 is made up of 17 amino acids. Trimming pared 0 bases from V and 0 bases from J, leaving 14 bases between. CDR1 is LNHNV, CDR2 YYDKDF, per germline (reference sequence). The CDR3 region is CATSRDPPQLTNYGYTF. CDR3 nucleotides: TGTGCCACCAGCAGAGACCCACCACAGCTCACTAACTATGGCTACACCTTC.

Remarks on this clone: The identical CDR3 is also encoded by other nucleotide sequences in the sample. The chain employs TRBV14 and TRBJ2-2; D perhaps matches TRBD2 (7 bases). The CDR3 totals 14 residues. The germline gives CDR1 SGHDN, CDR2 FVKESK. Trimming removed 2 bases from V and 5 bases from J, with 9 bases in between. CDR3 sequence (DNA): TGTGCCAGCAGCCAAAGGGGGGGAACCGGGGAGCTGTTTTTT. Encoded protein: CASSQRGGTGELFF.

This chain connects TRBV6-5 to TRBJ1-2; TRBD1 matches at 8 bases. Trimming cost V 6 bases and J 0 bases; bases outside gene matches: 6. Germline lookup yields CDR1 MNHEY and CDR2 SVGAGI. This CDR3 has 15 residues. The CDR3 region is CASSRPGQANYGYTF. The CDR3 DNA is TGTGCCAGCAGCCGTCCGGGACAGGCTAACTATGGCTACACCTTC.

The rearrangement joins TRBV6-5 to TRBJ2-7, with TRBD2 identical over 12 bases. Germline trimming cut 4 bases from V and 7 bases from J; bases unmatched to any gene: 8. The germline CDR1 and CDR2 sequences are MNHEY and SVGAGI. There are 15 residues in the CDR3. CDR3 protein: CASSSLAGGPSEQYF. CDR3 in DNA: TGTGCCAGCAGTTCCCTAGCGGGAGGGCCGAGTGAGCAGTACTTC.

This clone was picked up one time. The chain uses TRBV6-5 and TRBJ2-1, with TRBD2 matching over 11 bases. The V segment lost 5 bases and the J segment 8 bases; nucleotides outside the gene matches: 8. The CDR3 runs 15 residues. CDR1 and CDR2 (germline): MNHEY, SVGAGI. CDR3 loop: CASSLLLAGGDEQFF. The CDR3 bases are TGTGCCAGCAGTCTCCTCCTAGCGGGAGGCGATGAGCAGTTCTTC.